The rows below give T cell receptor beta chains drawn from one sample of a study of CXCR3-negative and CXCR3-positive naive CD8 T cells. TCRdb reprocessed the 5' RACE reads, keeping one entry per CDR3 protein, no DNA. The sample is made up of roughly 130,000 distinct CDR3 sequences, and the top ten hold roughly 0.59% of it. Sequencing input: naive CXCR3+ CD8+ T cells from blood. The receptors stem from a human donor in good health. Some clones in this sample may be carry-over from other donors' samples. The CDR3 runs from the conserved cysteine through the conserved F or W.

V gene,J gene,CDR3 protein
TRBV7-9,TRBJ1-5,CASAPGTGNQPQHF
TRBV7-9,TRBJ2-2,CASSPRLAGANTGELFF
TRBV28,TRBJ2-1,CASSPLVAGPYNEQFF
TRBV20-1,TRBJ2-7,CSARASASYEQYF
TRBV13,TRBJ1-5,CASSRGTGTQPQHF
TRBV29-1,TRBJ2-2,CSVNRQENTGELFF
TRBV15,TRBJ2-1,CATSREAGVRDEQFF
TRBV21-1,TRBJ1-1,CASSKRQHMNTEAFF
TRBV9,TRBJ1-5,CASSVDGNQPQHF
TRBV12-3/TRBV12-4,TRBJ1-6,CAKDGGNSPLHF
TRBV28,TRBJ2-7,CASTLKRGEQYF
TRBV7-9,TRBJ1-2,CASSLIPDYGYTF
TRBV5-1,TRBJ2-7,CASSTDWSYEQYF
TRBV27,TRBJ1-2,CASSLTGRAYGYTF
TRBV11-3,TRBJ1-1,CASSLSGGGTEAFF
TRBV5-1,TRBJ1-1,CASSLQGTVEAFF
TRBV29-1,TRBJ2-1,CSVVLAGYNEQFF
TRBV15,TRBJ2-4,CATSRDRDRGQNIQYF
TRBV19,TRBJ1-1,CASSVPSTEAFF
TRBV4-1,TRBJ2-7,CASSQLSGSSYEQYF
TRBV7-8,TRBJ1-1,CASSFGTGPLAFF
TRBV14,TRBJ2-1,CASSPPWERESGGEQFF
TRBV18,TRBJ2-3,CASSPTSGRADTQYF
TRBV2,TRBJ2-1,CASSPLGGGDNEQFF
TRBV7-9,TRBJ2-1,CASSLAPIQGAHEQFF
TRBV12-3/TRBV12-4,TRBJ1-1,CASITGGYEAFF
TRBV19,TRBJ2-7,CASSIMGGRAYEQYF
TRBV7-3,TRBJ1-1,CASSLMGGMNTEAFF
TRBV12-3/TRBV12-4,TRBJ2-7,CASSRGYGQYF
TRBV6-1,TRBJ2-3,CASSESRHTPDTQYF
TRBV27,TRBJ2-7,CASSPGGKNEQYF
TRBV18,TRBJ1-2,CASSPPPLGGQLYGYTF
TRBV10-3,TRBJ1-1,CAISAERGGTEAFF
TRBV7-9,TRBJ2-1,CASSYRFNEQFF
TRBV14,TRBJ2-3,CASSQSLGVGTDTQYF
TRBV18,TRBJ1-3,CASSRPQNTGNTIYF
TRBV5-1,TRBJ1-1,CASSPSPSLGTEAFF
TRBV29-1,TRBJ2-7,CSGGQAYEQYF
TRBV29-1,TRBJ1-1,CSVDPGRGENTEAFF
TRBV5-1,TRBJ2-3,CASSLFGGGSSTDTQYF
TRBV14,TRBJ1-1,CASSHTPGQGNTEAFF
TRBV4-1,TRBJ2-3,CASTSGTSPVDTQYF
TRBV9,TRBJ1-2,CASSPGQGIGGYTF
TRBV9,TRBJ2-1,CASSASGEQFF
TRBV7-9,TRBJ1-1,CASSSTGDGNTEAFF